Included here is one TCR beta chain sequence, with context. From germline, CDR1 is SGHTA and CDR2 FQGTGA. V was cut by 3 bases and J by 0 bases, with 9 bases left in between. CDR3 length: 15 amino acids. This specimen comes from a study of T-cell reconstitution after alpha-beta-depleted transplantation in children. Unique molecular identifiers were incorporated during preparation of the TCRbeta library. TCRdb reanalysed the PCR reads using MiXCR and keeps one entry per CDR3 protein. The sample consists of 350,000 to 400,000 distinct CDR3 sequences, about an eighth of them appearing once. Source: PBMCs, taken from the stem cell graft. The sequence was collected from a human donor who donated a stem cell graft to a child with Fanconi anemia. The chain couples TRBV7-3 to TRBJ2-1; a weak D match, TRBD2 (6 bases). The CDR3 loop is CASSLDYRSYNEQFF. The CDR3 nucleotides are TGTGCCAGCAGCTTGGACTACCGCTCCTACAATGAGCAGTTCTTC.